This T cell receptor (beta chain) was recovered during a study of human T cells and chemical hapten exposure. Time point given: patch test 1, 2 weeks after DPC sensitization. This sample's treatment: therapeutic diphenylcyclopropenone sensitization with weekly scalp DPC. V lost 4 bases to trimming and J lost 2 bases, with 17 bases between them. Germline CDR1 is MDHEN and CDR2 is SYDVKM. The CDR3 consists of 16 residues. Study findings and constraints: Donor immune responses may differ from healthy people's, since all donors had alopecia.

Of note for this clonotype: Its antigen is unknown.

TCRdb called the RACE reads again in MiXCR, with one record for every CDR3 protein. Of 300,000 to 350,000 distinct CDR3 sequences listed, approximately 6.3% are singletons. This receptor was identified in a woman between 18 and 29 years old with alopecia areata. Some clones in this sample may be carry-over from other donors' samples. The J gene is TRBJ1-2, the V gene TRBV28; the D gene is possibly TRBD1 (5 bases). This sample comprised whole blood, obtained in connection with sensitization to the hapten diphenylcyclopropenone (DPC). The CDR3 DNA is TGTGCCAGCAGTTCCCCGGTGGGGGGAGACAACTATGGCTACACCTTC. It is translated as CASSSPVGGDNYGYTF.